This T cell receptor beta chain stems from a study of OX40 agonist ivuxolimab in advanced cancers. Across the whole study: Dose-escalation patients suffered from hepatocellular carcinoma, melanoma, renal cell or head and neck cancer.

Measured with immunoSEQ multiplex PCR; TCRdb has only the in-frame clones, and not every one. This sample yields about 150,000 clones, of which 90% to 95% are seen a single time; 0.3% to 0.35% belongs to the top ten. CDR3 length: 16 residues. Germline V CDR1 and CDR2: MNHEY, SVGAGI. V was cut by 4 bases and J by 5 bases, with 20 bases left in between. This sample comprised CD4+ or CD8+ T cells sorted from blood, obtained in a trial of the OX40 agonist ivuxolimab. The chain recombines TRBV6-5 with TRBJ1-2; the D gene is possibly TRBD1 (5 bases). The sequence came from an adult with an advanced solid tumor such as melanoma, head and neck, liver or kidney cancer. CDR3 amino acids: CASSFHPAWGSYGYTF. The CDR3 coding sequence is TGTGCCAGCAGTTTTCACCCGGCATGGGGGTCATATGGCTACACCTTC.